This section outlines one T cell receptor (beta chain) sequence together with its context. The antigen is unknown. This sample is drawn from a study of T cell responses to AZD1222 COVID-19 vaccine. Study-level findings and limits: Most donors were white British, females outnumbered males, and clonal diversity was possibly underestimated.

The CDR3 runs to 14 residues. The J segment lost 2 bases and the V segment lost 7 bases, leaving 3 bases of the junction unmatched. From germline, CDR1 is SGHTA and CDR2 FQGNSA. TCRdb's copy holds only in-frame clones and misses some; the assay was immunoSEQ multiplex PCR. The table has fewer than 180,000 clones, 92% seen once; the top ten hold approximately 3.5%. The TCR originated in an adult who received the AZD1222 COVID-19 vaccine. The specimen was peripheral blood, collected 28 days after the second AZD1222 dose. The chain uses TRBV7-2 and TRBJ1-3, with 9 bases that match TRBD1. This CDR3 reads CASNDRGTGNTIYF. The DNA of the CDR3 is TGTGCCAGCAACGACAGGGGGACTGGAAACACCATATATTTT.